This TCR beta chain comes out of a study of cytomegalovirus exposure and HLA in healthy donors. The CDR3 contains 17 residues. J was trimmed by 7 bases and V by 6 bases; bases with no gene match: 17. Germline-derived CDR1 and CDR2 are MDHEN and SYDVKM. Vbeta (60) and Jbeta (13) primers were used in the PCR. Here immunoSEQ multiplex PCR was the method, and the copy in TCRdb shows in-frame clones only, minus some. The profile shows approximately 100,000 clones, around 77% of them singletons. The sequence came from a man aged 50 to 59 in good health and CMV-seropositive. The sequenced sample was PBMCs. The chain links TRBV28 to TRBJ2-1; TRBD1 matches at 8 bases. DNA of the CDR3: TGTGCCAGCAGCGCCCCAAAAGGACAGGGAAAAAGGAATGAGCAGTTCTTC. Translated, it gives CASSAPKGQGKRNEQFF.